Described below is a single T cell receptor beta chain sequence and its context. The antigen remains undetermined. These data are taken from a study of siplizumab effects on memory and regulatory T cells. The study's findings and limits: A major contribution to the alloresponse seemed to be made by naive T cells, which seemed more diverse than memory cells. On average, nearly 70% of mappable alloreactive CD4+ clones were Treg-derived under siplizumab, against about 25% in controls. Roughly 75-95% of proliferating CD4+ or CD8+ clones lacked an assignable naive or memory phenotype. Proliferating Tregs taken from siplizumab cultures were not shown to have a confirmed suppressive function.

V lost 4 bases and J 0 bases, leaving 10 bases between the germline ends. The germline CDR1 and CDR2 sequences are SGHVS and FNYEAQ. This CDR3 contains 14 residues. Measured with immunoSEQ multiplex PCR; TCRdb has only the in-frame clones, and not every one. The table lists around 100,000 clones, approximately 90% of them singletons. Sequences were obtained from CD4+ T cells sorted from blood. The TCR originated in a human donor in good health. The gene calls are TRBV7-6 and TRBJ2-7, with D perhaps TRBD2 (6 bases). The CDR3 is CASSSTGSSYEQYF. CDR3 nucleotides: TGTGCCAGCAGCTCAACCGGGAGCTCCTACGAGCAGTACTTC.